This T cell receptor beta chain was observed in a study of monozygotic twins with inflammatory bowel disease. TCRdb processed the 5' RACE reads again and assigns one entry to each CDR3 protein, with no DNA. Listed are around 380,000 distinct CDR3 sequences; roughly 2.5% falls within the top ten. The CDR3 sequence is 11 residues long. In germline, CDR1 is MDHEN, CDR2 SYDVKM. The chain couples TRBV28 to TRBJ2-7. The TCR sequence derives from a human donor with ulcerative colitis or Crohn's disease, or a healthy co-twin of an affected twin (not recorded which). The sequenced sample was blood. This chain's CDR3 is CASSSIEEQYF.